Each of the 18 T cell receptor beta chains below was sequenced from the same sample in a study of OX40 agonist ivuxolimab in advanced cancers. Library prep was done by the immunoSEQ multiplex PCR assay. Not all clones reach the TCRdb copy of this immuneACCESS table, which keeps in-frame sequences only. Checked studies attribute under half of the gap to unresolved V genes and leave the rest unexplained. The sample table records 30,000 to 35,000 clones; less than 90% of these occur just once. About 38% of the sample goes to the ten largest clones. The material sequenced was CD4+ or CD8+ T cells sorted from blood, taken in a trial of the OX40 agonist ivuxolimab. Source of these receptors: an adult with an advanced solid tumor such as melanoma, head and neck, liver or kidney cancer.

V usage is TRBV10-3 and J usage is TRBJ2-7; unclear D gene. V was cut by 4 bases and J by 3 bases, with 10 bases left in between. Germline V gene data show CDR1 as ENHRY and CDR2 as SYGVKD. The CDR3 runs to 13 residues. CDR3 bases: TGTGCCATCAGTGTAGGGCAGTACTACGAGCAGTACTTC. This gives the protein CAISVGQYYEQYF.

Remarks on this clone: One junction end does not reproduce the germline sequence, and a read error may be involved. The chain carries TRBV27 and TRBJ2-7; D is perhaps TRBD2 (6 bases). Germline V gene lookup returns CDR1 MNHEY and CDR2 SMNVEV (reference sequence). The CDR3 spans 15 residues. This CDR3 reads CASSLSRGTSSEQYF. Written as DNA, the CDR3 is TGTGCCAGCAGTTTATCGCGGGGTACCTCCTCCGAGCAGTACTTC.

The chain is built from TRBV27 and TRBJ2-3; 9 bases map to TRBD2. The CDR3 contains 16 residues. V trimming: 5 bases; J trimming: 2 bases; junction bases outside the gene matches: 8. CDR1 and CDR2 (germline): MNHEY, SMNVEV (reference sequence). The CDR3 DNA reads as TGTGCCAGCAGTGACTTGACTAGCGGCTACACAGATACGCAGTATTTT. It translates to CASSDLTSGYTDTQYF.

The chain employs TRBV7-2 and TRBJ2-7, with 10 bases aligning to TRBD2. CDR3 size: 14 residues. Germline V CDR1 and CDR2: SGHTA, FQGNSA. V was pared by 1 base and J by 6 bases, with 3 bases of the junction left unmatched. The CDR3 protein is CASSLGSGRTEQYF. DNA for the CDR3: TGTGCCAGCAGCTTAGGTAGCGGGAGGACCGAGCAGTACTTC.

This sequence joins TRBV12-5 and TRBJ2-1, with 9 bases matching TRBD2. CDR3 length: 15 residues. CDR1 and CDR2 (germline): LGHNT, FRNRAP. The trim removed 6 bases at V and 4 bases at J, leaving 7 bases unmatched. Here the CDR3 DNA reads TGTGCTAGTGGCTCCGGGACTAGCAGTTACAATGAGCAGTTCTTC. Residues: CASGSGTSSYNEQFF. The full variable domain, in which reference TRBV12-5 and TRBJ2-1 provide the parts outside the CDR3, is DARVTQTPRHKVTEMGQEVTMRCQPILGHNTVFWYRQTMMQGLELLAYFRNRAPLDDSGMPKDRFSAEMPDATLATLKIQPSEPRDSAVYFCASGSGTSSYNEQFFGPGTRLTVL.

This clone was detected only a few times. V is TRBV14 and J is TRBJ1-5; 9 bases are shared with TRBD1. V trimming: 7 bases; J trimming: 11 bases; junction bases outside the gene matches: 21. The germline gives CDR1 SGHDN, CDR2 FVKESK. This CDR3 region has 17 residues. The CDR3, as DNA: TGTGCCAGCATTAAATACAGGGGGCAGTTTATAAAGTCAGCCCAGCATTTT. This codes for CASIKYRGQFIKSAQHF.

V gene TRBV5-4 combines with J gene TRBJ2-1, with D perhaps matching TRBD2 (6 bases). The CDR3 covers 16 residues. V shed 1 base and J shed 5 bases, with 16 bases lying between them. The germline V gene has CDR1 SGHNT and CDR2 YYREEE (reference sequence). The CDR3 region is CASSLLPEGRNNEQFF. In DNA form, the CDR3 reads TGTGCCAGCAGCTTGCTACCGGAGGGCCGGAACAATGAGCAGTTCTTC.

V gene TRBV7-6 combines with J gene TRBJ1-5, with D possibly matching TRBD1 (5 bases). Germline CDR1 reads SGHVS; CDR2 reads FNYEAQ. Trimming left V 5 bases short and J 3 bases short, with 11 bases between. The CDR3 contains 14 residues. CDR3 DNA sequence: TGTGCCAGCAGCCGTCTGGGACTCAATCAGCCCCAGCATTTT. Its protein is CASSRLGLNQPQHF. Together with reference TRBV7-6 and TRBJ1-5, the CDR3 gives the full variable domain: GAGVSQSPRYKVTKRGQDVALRCDPISGHVSLYWYRQALGQGPEFLTYFNYEAQQDKSGLPNDRFSAERPEGSISTLTIQRTEQRDSAMYRCASSRLGLNQPQHFGDGTRLSIL.

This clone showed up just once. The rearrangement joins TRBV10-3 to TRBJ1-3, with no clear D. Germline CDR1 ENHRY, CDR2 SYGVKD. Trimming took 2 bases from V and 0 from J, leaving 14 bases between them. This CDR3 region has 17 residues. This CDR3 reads CAISEIVGPLSGNTIYF. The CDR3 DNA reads TGTGCCATCAGTGAGATTGTAGGACCACTCTCTGGAAACACCATATATTTT.

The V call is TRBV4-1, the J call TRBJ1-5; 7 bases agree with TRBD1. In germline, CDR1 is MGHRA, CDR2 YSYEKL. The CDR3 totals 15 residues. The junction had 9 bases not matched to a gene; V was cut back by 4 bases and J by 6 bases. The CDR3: CASSPLTGLSQPQHF. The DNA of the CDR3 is TGCGCCAGCAGCCCCCTGACAGGGTTGTCTCAGCCCCAGCATTTT.

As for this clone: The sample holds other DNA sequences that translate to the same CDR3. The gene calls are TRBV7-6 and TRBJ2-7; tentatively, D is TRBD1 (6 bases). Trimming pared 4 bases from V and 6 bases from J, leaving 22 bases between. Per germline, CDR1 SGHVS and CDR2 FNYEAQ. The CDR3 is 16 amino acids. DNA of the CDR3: TGTGCCAGCAGCTCCACTCCGCCACAGGGTGCGCCCGAGCAGTACTTC. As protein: CASSSTPPQGAPEQYF.

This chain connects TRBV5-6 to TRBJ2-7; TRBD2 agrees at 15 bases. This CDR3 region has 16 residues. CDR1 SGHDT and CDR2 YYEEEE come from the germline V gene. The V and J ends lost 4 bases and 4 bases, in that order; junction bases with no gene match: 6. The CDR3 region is CASSRPGLAGGYEQYF. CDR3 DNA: TGTGCCAGCAGCCGACCCGGACTAGCGGGAGGGTACGAGCAGTACTTC.

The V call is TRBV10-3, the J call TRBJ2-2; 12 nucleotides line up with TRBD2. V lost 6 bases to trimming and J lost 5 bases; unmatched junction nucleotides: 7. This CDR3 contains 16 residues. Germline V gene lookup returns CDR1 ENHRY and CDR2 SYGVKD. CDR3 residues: CAISTRLAGVTGELFF. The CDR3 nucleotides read TGTGCCATCAGCACAAGACTAGCGGGAGTTACCGGGGAGCTGTTTTTT.

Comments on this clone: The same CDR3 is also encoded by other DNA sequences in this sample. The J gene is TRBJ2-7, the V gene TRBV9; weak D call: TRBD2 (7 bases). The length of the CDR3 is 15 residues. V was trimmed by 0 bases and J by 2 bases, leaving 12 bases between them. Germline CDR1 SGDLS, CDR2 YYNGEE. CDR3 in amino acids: CASSVGGGAPYEQYF. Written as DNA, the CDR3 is TGTGCCAGCAGCGTAGGCGGGGGCGCCCCCTACGAGCAGTACTTC.

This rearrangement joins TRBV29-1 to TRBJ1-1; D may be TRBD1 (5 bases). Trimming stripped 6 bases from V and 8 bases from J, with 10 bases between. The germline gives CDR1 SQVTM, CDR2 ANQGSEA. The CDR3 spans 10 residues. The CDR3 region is CSVGRGEAFF. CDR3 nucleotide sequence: TGCAGCGTGGGTAGGGGAGAAGCTTTCTTT.

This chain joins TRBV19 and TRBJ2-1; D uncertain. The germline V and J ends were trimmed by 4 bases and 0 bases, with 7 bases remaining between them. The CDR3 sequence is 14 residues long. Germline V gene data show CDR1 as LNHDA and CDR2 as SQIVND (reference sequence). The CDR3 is CASSSRSSYNEQFF. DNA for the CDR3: TGTGCCAGTAGTAGTCGGAGCTCCTACAATGAGCAGTTCTTC.

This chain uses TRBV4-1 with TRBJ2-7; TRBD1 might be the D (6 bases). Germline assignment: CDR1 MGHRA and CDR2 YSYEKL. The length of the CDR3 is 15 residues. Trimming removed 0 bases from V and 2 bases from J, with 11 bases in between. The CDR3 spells CASSQDWYRAYEQYF. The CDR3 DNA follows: TGCGCCAGCAGCCAAGATTGGTACAGGGCCTACGAGCAGTACTTC.

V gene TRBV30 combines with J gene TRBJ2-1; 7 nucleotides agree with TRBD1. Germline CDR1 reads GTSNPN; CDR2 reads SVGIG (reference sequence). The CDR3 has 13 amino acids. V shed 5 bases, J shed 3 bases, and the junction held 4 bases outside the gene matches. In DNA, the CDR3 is TGTGCCTGGGGCTCAGGGGGCTACAATGAGCAGTTCTTC. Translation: CAWGSGGYNEQFF.